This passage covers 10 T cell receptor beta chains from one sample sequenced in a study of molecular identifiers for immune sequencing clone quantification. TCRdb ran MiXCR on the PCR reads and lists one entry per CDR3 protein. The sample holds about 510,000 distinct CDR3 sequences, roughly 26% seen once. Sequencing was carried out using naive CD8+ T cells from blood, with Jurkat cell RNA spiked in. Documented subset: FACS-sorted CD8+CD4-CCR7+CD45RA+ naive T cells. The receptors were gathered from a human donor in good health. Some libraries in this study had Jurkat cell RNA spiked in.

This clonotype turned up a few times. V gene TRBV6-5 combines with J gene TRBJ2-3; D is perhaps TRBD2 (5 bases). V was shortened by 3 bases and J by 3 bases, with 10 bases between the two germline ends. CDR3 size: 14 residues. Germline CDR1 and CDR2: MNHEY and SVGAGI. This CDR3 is CASSYERATDTQYF. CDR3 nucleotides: TGTGCCAGCAGTTATGAGAGGGCGACAGATACGCAGTATTTT.

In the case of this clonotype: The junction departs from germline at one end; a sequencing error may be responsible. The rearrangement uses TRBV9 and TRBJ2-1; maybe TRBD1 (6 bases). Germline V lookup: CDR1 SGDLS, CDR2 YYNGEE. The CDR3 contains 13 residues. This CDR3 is CANSMGGGGEQFF. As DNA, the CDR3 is TGTGCCAACAGCATGGGTGGGGGCGGGGAGCAGTTCTTC.

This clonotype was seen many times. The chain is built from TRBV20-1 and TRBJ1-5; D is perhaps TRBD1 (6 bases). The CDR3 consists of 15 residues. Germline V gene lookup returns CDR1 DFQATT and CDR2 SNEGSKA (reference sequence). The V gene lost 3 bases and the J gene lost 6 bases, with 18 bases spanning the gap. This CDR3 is CSASYGGGQGQPQHF. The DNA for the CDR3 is TGCAGTGCTAGTTACGGGGGGGGGCAGGGTCAGCCCCAGCATTTT.

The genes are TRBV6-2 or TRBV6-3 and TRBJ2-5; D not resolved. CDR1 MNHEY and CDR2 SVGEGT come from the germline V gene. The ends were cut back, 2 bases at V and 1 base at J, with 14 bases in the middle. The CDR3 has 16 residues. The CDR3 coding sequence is TGTGCCAGCAGTTACCCTTGGGTTGGGGTCCAAGAGACCCAGTACTTC. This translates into CASSYPWVGVQETQYF.

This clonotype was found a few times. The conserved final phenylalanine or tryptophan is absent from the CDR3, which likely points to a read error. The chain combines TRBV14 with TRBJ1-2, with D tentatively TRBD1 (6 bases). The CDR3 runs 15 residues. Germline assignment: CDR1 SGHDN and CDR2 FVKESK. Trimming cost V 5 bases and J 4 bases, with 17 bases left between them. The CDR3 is CASSVKGDSGYGYTS. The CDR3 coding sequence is TGTGCCAGCAGCGTCAAGGGGGATAGCGGCTATGGCTACACCTCC.

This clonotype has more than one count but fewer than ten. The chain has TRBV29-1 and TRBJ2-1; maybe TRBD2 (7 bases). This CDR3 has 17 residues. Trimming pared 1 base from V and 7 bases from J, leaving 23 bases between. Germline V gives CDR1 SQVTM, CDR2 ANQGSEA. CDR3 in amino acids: CSVEAGVGGALMNEQFF. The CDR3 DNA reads TGCAGCGTTGAAGCTGGAGTGGGGGGGGCACTAATGAATGAGCAGTTCTTC.

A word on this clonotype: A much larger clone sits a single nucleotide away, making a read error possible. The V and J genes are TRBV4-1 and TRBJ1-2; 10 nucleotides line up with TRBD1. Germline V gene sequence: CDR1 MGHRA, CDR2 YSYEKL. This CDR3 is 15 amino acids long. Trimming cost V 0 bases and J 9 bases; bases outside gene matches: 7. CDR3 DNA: TGCGCCAGCAGCCAAGAAGGGACAGGGGCATCTAGCTACACCTTC. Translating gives CASSQEGTGASSYTF.

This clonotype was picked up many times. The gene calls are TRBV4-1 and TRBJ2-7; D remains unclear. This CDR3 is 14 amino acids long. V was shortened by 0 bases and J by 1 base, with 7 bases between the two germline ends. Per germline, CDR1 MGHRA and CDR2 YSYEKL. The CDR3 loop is CASSQDSLSYEQYF. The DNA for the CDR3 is TGCGCCAGCAGCCAAGATAGTCTATCCTACGAGCAGTACTTC.

The CDR3 region has the DNA TGTGCCAGCAGTTTACAGACACCATATAATGAAAAACTGTTTTTT. Encoded protein: CASSLQTPYNEKLFF. The chain links TRBV27 to TRBJ1-4, with D uncertain. CDR3 size: 15 residues. V was clipped by 2 bases and J by 4 bases, with 11 bases between them. Germline values: CDR1 MNHEY, CDR2 SMNVEV (reference sequence). The full variable domain, its missing parts supplied by reference TRBV27 and TRBJ1-4, is EAQVTQNPRYLITVTGKKLTVTCSQNMNHEYMSWYRQDPGLGLRQIYYSMNVEVTDKGDVPEGYKVSRKEKRNFPLILESPSPNQTSLYFCASSLQTPYNEKLFFGSGTQLSVL.

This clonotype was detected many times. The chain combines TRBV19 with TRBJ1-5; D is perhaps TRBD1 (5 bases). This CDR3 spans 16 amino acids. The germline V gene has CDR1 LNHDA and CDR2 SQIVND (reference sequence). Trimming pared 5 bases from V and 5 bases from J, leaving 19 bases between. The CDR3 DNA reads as TGTGCCAGTAGTCCCTTCGGGGGAAGAGGAGATCAGCCCCAGCATTTT. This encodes CASSPFGGRGDQPQHF.